The rows below give T cell receptor beta chains drawn from one sample of a study of T cells after yellow fever vaccination. TCRdb fed the 5' RACE reads into MiXCR, producing one record per CDR3 protein. Among 200,000 to 250,000 distinct CDR3 sequences listed, under 3.5% were seen once. Source: CD4+ T cells sorted from PBMCs, taken 10 days after the yellow fever booster vaccination. These receptors all stem from a man between 18 and 35 years old who received the YFV17D yellow fever vaccine. CDR3s include the opening cysteine and the closing phenylalanine or tryptophan. D genes are given only for firm matches. For some rows the clone size is stated as once, few or many, or as a class when expanded; others skip it.

CDR3: CASIEQLNSPLHF
DNA: TGTGCCAGCATAGAACAGCTTAATTCACCCCTCCACTTT
D: -
size: many
length: 13
V: TRBV6-2/TRBV6-3
J: TRBJ1-6

CDR3: CATRTRSGYNEQFF
DNA: TGTGCCACCCGAACTAGGTCGGGATACAATGAGCAGTTCTTC
D: -
size: many
length: 14
V: TRBV27
J: TRBJ2-1

CDR3: CSARRGLVPAEQFF
DNA: TGCAGTGCTCGCCGGGGACTAGTCCCCGCTGAGCAGTTCTTC
D: TRBD2
size: -
length: 14
V: TRBV20-1
J: TRBJ2-1

CDR3: CASSASGGPWETQYF
DNA: TGTGCCAGCAGTGCCTCGGGGGGGCCTTGGGAGACGCAGTATTTT
D: TRBD2
size: few
length: 15
V: TRBV6-5
J: TRBJ2-3

CDR3: CASSKSHTGWGYEQYF
DNA: TGTGCCAGCAGCAAATCGCATACAGGGTGGGGTTACGAGCAGTACTTC
D: -
size: -
length: 16
V: TRBV21-1
J: TRBJ2-7

CDR3: CSAAIGVWAGYTF
DNA: TGCAGTGCAGCAATAGGGGTCTGGGCTGGCTACACCTTC
D: -
size: many
length: 13
V: TRBV20-1
J: TRBJ1-2

CDR3: CASSFLGNGEAFF
DNA: TGTGCCAGCAGTTTCCTGGGAAATGGTGAAGCTTTCTTT
D: -
size: -
length: 13
V: TRBV12-3/TRBV12-4
J: TRBJ1-1

CDR3: CASSYRTESTDTQYF
DNA: TGCGCCAGCAGTTACCGGACGGAGAGCACAGATACGCAGTATTTT
D: -
size: many
length: 15
V: TRBV5-1
J: TRBJ2-3

CDR3: CASSMGQGDGYTF
DNA: TGCGCCAGCAGCATGGGACAGGGTGATGGCTACACCTTC
D: TRBD1
size: few
length: 13
V: TRBV5-1
J: TRBJ1-2

CDR3: CASNSRGSNTGELFF
DNA: TGTGCCAGCAACTCTCGGGGCTCGAACACCGGGGAGCTGTTTTTT
D: -
size: many
length: 15
V: TRBV28
J: TRBJ2-2

CDR3: CASSQPVGEQYF
DNA: TGTGCCAGCAGCCAACCCGTGGGCGAGCAGTACTTC
D: -
size: few
length: 12
V: TRBV7-9
J: TRBJ2-7

CDR3: CASSLLSGGTGELFF
DNA: TGTGCCAGCAGCCTGCTATCCGGGGGCACCGGGGAGCTGTTTTTT
D: -
size: many
length: 15
V: TRBV7-2
J: TRBJ2-2

CDR3: CASSLAQSPHGYTF
DNA: TGTGCCAGCAGCTTAGCCCAATCTCCCCATGGCTACACCTTC
D: -
size: many
length: 14
V: TRBV7-2
J: TRBJ1-2

CDR3: CASSLAEERRLVYEQYF
DNA: TGTGCCAGCAGCTTAGCGGAGGAAAGGAGGTTGGTGTACGAGCAGTACTTC
D: -
size: many
length: 17
V: TRBV7-8
J: TRBJ2-7

CDR3: CASSLAGQPYNEQFF
DNA: TGCGCCAGCAGCCTGGCGGGACAGCCCTACAATGAGCAGTTCTTC
D: -
size: few
length: 15
V: TRBV4-3
J: TRBJ2-1

CDR3: CASSRGQEQYF
DNA: TGTGCCAGCAGTAGAGGACAAGAGCAGTACTTC
D: -
size: many
length: 11
V: TRBV6-5
J: TRBJ2-7

CDR3: CASSSGTGDQETQYF
DNA: TGCGCCAGCAGCTCCGGGACAGGCGATCAAGAGACCCAGTACTTC
D: TRBD1
size: few
length: 15
V: TRBV5-1
J: TRBJ2-5

CDR3: CASSLTGGVADTQYF
DNA: TGTGCCAGCAGCTTAACAGGGGGCGTTGCAGATACGCAGTATTTT
D: TRBD1
size: many
length: 15
V: TRBV11-2
J: TRBJ2-3

CDR3: CASSYSSGEQYF
DNA: TGTGCCAGCAGCTATTCGTCGGGCGAGCAGTACTTC
D: -
size: few
length: 12
V: TRBV4-2
J: TRBJ2-7

CDR3: CASSSRTGIGTEAFF
DNA: TGTGCCAGTAGTTCCCGGACAGGGATAGGGACTGAAGCTTTCTTT
D: TRBD1
size: many
length: 15
V: TRBV19
J: TRBJ1-1

CDR3: CASSTGGTQYF
DNA: TGTGCCAGCAGTACAGGGGGCACCCAGTACTTC
D: TRBD1
size: many
length: 11
V: TRBV12-3/TRBV12-4
J: TRBJ2-5

CDR3: CASSLEDARYGYTF
DNA: TGCGCCAGCAGCTTGGAGGATGCCCGGTATGGCTACACCTTC
D: -
size: -
length: 14
V: TRBV5-1
J: TRBJ1-2

CDR3: CASSFTGGYGYTF
DNA: TGTGCCAGCAGTTTTACAGGGGGCTATGGCTACACCTTC
D: TRBD1
size: many
length: 13
V: TRBV27
J: TRBJ1-2

CDR3: CATSRDDRLYNSPLHF
DNA: TGTGCCACCAGCAGGGATGACAGGCTCTATAATTCACCCCTCCACTTT
D: -
size: -
length: 16
V: TRBV15
J: TRBJ1-6

CDR3: CASSGPGTGPYEQYF
DNA: TGTGCCAGCAGCGGGCCGGGGACAGGGCCCTACGAGCAGTACTTC
D: TRBD1
size: many
length: 15
V: TRBV7-9
J: TRBJ2-7

CDR3: CASSVGVADSYNEQFF
DNA: TGTGCCAGCAGCGTAGGAGTAGCCGACTCCTACAATGAGCAGTTCTTC
D: -
size: -
length: 16
V: TRBV9
J: TRBJ2-1

CDR3: CASSLASGSQETQYF
DNA: TGTGCCAGCAGCTTGGCTAGCGGGTCGCAAGAGACCCAGTACTTC
D: TRBD2
size: many
length: 15
V: TRBV5-4
J: TRBJ2-5

CDR3: CSAVNPGKSVNTEAFF
DNA: TGCAGTGCAGTAAATCCCGGGAAGTCGGTGAACACTGAAGCTTTCTTT
D: -
size: few
length: 16
V: TRBV20-1
J: TRBJ1-1

CDR3: CSATGTGPNYGYTF
DNA: TGCAGTGCTACTGGGACAGGGCCGAACTATGGCTACACCTTC
D: TRBD1
size: -
length: 14
V: TRBV20-1
J: TRBJ1-2

CDR3: CASSVSNQRGGTQYF
DNA: TGTGCCAGCAGCGTATCCAACCAACGAGGAGGTACGCAGTATTTT
D: -
size: -
length: 15
V: TRBV9
J: TRBJ2-3

CDR3: CASRLRTGRGLRLDTGELFF
DNA: TGTGCCAGCAGATTAAGAACAGGCAGGGGGCTGCGTTTAGACACCGGGGAGCTGTTTTTT
D: TRBD1
size: many
length: 20
V: TRBV7-8
J: TRBJ2-2

CDR3: CASSPYRATSGNTIYF
DNA: TGTGCCAGCTCACCATACAGAGCGACCTCTGGAAACACCATATATTTT
D: -
size: few
length: 16
V: TRBV18
J: TRBJ1-3

CDR3: CASSFRPGGRVAGYTF
DNA: TGTGCCAGCAGCTTTCGGCCAGGGGGGCGGGTTGCTGGCTACACCTTC
D: TRBD1
size: -
length: 16
V: TRBV7-2
J: TRBJ1-2

CDR3: CASSSVPGGRTYTSTDTQYF
DNA: TGTGCCAGCAGTTCTGTACCCGGGGGCAGAACCTATACTAGCACAGATACGCAGTATTTT
D: -
size: many
length: 20
V: TRBV6-4
J: TRBJ2-3

CDR3: CASGLVLPGTNYGYTF
DNA: TGTGCTAGTGGTTTGGTACTCCCCGGTACTAACTATGGCTACACCTTC
D: -
size: many
length: 16
V: TRBV12-5
J: TRBJ1-2

CDR3: CSAPGPDQETQYF
DNA: TGCAGTGCTCCGGGACCCGACCAAGAGACCCAGTACTTC
D: -
size: many
length: 13
V: TRBV20-1
J: TRBJ2-5

CDR3: CSAPRSSDYEQYF
DNA: TGCAGTGCTCCCCGATCCTCCGACTACGAGCAGTACTTC
D: -
size: few
length: 13
V: TRBV20-1
J: TRBJ2-7

CDR3: CSAPGNTQYF
DNA: TGCAGTGCCCCCGGAAATACGCAGTATTTT
D: -
size: many
length: 10
V: TRBV20-1
J: TRBJ2-3

CDR3: CASSSKSGGDVEQFF
DNA: TGCGCCAGCAGCTCCAAAAGCGGGGGGGACGTTGAGCAGTTCTTC
D: TRBD2
size: many
length: 15
V: TRBV5-1
J: TRBJ2-1

CDR3: CAISGEQGNSPLHF
DNA: TGTGCCATCAGTGGGGAACAGGGTAATTCACCCCTCCACTTT
D: -
size: -
length: 14
V: TRBV10-3
J: TRBJ1-6

CDR3: CASSPGGQAPGNTIYF
DNA: TGTGCCAGCAGCCCGGGGGGGCAGGCGCCCGGAAACACCATATATTTT
D: -
size: many
length: 16
V: TRBV5-5
J: TRBJ1-3

CDR3: CSASLGHGSPLHF
DNA: TGCAGTGCTAGCTTGGGTCACGGTTCACCCCTCCACTTT
D: -
size: many
length: 13
V: TRBV20-1
J: TRBJ1-6

CDR3: CSAKRGAGTGELFF
DNA: TGCAGTGCCAAGAGGGGGGCCGGAACCGGGGAGCTGTTTTTT
D: -
size: many
length: 14
V: TRBV20-1
J: TRBJ2-2

CDR3: CASSQRTARNTIYF
DNA: TGTGCCAGCAGCCAACGGACAGCGCGGAACACCATATATTTT
D: -
size: -
length: 14
V: TRBV3-1
J: TRBJ1-3

CDR3: CASSFLLAGGQETQYF
DNA: TGTGCCAGCAGTTTCCTTTTAGCGGGGGGGCAAGAGACCCAGTACTTC
D: TRBD2
size: many
length: 16
V: TRBV12-3/TRBV12-4
J: TRBJ2-5

CDR3: CASSTRGQPNEKLFF
DNA: TGCGCCAGCAGTACGAGGGGACAGCCAAATGAAAAACTGTTTTTT
D: TRBD1
size: many
length: 15
V: TRBV5-1
J: TRBJ1-4

CDR3: CAISVSGGPGDTQYF
DNA: TGTGCCATCAGTGTATCGGGGGGCCCGGGAGATACGCAGTATTTT
D: -
size: -
length: 15
V: TRBV10-3
J: TRBJ2-3

CDR3: CASSRSGGIQETQYF
DNA: TGTGCCAGCAGCCGTAGCGGGGGGATACAAGAGACCCAGTACTTC
D: TRBD2
size: few
length: 15
V: TRBV4-2
J: TRBJ2-5

CDR3: CASSQGAGGGYNEQFF
DNA: TGCGCCAGCAGCCAAGGTGCAGGGGGGGGCTACAATGAGCAGTTCTTC
D: -
size: few
length: 16
V: TRBV4-3
J: TRBJ2-1

CDR3: CASSLDRHNEQFF
DNA: TGTGCCAGCAGCTTAGATAGGCACAATGAGCAGTTCTTC
D: -
size: many
length: 13
V: TRBV11-2
J: TRBJ2-1

CDR3: CASSLGGIQETQYF
DNA: TGTGCCAGCAGCCTAGGAGGGATCCAAGAGACCCAGTACTTC
D: -
size: few
length: 14
V: TRBV7-6
J: TRBJ2-5